This is a list of T cell receptor beta chains from one sample in a study of blood T cell repertoires in COVID-19. Using immunoSEQ multiplex PCR, the repertoire was profiled, and TCRdb retains in-frame clones only, with some absent. This sample carries roughly 150,000 clones, more than 90% of them seen once, and the ten largest clones take 15% to 20%. The sample comprised peripheral blood. The receptors stem from a man in his fifties or sixties with active or convalescent COVID-19. The CDR3 runs from the conserved cysteine through the conserved F or W. The D gene is left open where the match is weak. Rows give clone size only sometimes, using once, few, many, or a class for an expanded clone.

clone size: .
J gene: TRBJ2-2
D gene: TRBD1
V gene: TRBV5-4
CDR3 DNA: TGTGCCAGCAGCTTGGCGGTAGGGGGCCGGAGGGAGCTGTTTTTT
CDR3 protein: CASSLAVGGRRELFF

clone size: once
J gene: TRBJ2-7
D gene: .
V gene: TRBV18
CDR3 DNA: TGTGCCAGCTCACAAGGGAGTTCCTACGAGCAGTACTTC
CDR3 protein: CASSQGSSYEQYF

clone size: .
J gene: TRBJ2-7
D gene: .
V gene: TRBV7-9
CDR3 DNA: .
CDR3 protein: CASSFGTGTSPVYF

clone size: once
J gene: TRBJ1-6
D gene: .
V gene: TRBV5-1
CDR3 DNA: TGCGCCAGCAGCTTCCAACAGGGAGGGAATTCACCCCTCCACTTT
CDR3 protein: CASSFQQGGNSPLHF

clone size: .
J gene: TRBJ1-5
D gene: TRBD1
V gene: TRBV3-1/TRBV3-2
CDR3 DNA: TGTGCCAGCAGCCAAGCGACAGGGAACAATCAGCCCCAGCATTTT
CDR3 protein: CASSQATGNNQPQHF

clone size: .
J gene: TRBJ2-5
D gene: .
V gene: TRBV12-3/TRBV12-4
CDR3 DNA: TGTGCCAGCAGTTTGGCTGGGCGGACCCAGTACTTC
CDR3 protein: CASSLAGRTQYF

clone size: .
J gene: TRBJ2-5
D gene: TRBD1
V gene: TRBV19
CDR3 DNA: TGTGCCAGTAGTATAGTCCCGGGACAGGGGACAGAGACCCAGTACTTC
CDR3 protein: CASSIVPGQGTETQYF

clone size: .
J gene: TRBJ1-2
D gene: .
V gene: TRBV19
CDR3 DNA: TGTGCCAGTAGTATTTCGCTTCCGGCTAACTATGGCTACACCTTC
CDR3 protein: CASSISLPANYGYTF

clone size: .
J gene: TRBJ1-1
D gene: .
V gene: TRBV18
CDR3 DNA: TGTGCCAGCTCCCCCACCCGCGGGGGCAGGGGAAACACTGAAGCTTTCTTT
CDR3 protein: CASSPTRGGRGNTEAFF

clone size: .
J gene: TRBJ1-6
D gene: .
V gene: TRBV19
CDR3 DNA: TGTGCCAGTAGCAGCGGGACACCCGCAGTTCTATCTCACTTT
CDR3 protein: CASSSGTPAVLSHF

clone size: .
J gene: TRBJ1-1
D gene: .
V gene: TRBV11-1
CDR3 DNA: TGTGCCAGCAGCCCCAGGGAGGGCGCTGAAGCTTTCTTT
CDR3 protein: CASSPREGAEAFF

clone size: .
J gene: TRBJ1-2
D gene: .
V gene: TRBV4-1
CDR3 DNA: TGCGCCAGCAGCTGGGGGACGGGGGTTAACTATGGCTACACCTTC
CDR3 protein: CASSWGTGVNYGYTF

clone size: .
J gene: TRBJ2-1
D gene: TRBD2
V gene: TRBV11-3
CDR3 DNA: TGTGCCAGCAGCTTAGGCCTTAGCGGGGTTAATGAGCAGTTCTTC
CDR3 protein: CASSLGLSGVNEQFF

clone size: .
J gene: TRBJ1-3
D gene: .
V gene: TRBV19
CDR3 DNA: TGTGCCAGTAGTATAAGGACTTCAACTGGAAACACCATATATTTT
CDR3 protein: CASSIRTSTGNTIYF

clone size: .
J gene: TRBJ2-1
D gene: .
V gene: TRBV9
CDR3 DNA: TGTGCCAGCAGCGCCCCAATAACCATAGACAATGAGCAGTTCTTC
CDR3 protein: CASSAPITIDNEQFF

clone size: .
J gene: TRBJ2-7
D gene: .
V gene: TRBV5-5
CDR3 DNA: TGTGCCAGCAGCTTCCTCTATACCGAGGGCGAGCAGTACTTC
CDR3 protein: CASSFLYTEGEQYF

clone size: .
J gene: TRBJ1-5
D gene: .
V gene: TRBV28
CDR3 DNA: TGTGCCAGCAGTTCGGACAGCCGAAATCAGCCCCAGCATTTT
CDR3 protein: CASSSDSRNQPQHF

clone size: once
J gene: TRBJ2-7
D gene: TRBD2
V gene: TRBV5-4
CDR3 DNA: TGTGCCAGCAGCTCGGACCTAGCGGTCTCCTACGAGCAGTACTTC
CDR3 protein: CASSSDLAVSYEQYF

clone size: .
J gene: TRBJ1-3
D gene: .
V gene: TRBV28
CDR3 DNA: TGTGCCAGCAGCTTTAGGGTACGGGGAGGTTCTGGAAACACCATATATTTT
CDR3 protein: CASSFRVRGGSGNTIYF

clone size: .
J gene: TRBJ2-5
D gene: TRBD2
V gene: TRBV13
CDR3 DNA: TGTGCCAGCAGCCTTCGAGGACTAGCCCAAGAGACCCAGTACTTC
CDR3 protein: CASSLRGLAQETQYF

clone size: .
J gene: TRBJ2-2
D gene: .
V gene: TRBV7-2
CDR3 DNA: TGTGCCAGCAGCCCGCCGAGCGGTGCGAACACCGGGGAGCTGTTTTTT
CDR3 protein: CASSPPSGANTGELFF

clone size: .
J gene: TRBJ2-1
D gene: .
V gene: TRBV7-2
CDR3 DNA: TGTGCCAGCAGCTTAGGAGGACAGTCCTACAATGAGCAGTTCTTC
CDR3 protein: CASSLGGQSYNEQFF

clone size: .
J gene: TRBJ1-4
D gene: .
V gene: TRBV28
CDR3 DNA: TGTGCCAGCAGTTCTCCTCTATGGAGGGCAACTAATGAAAAACTGTTTTTT
CDR3 protein: CASSSPLWRATNEKLFF

clone size: .
J gene: TRBJ2-1
D gene: TRBD1
V gene: TRBV6-5
CDR3 DNA: TGTGCCAGCAGCTACGACAGGGGGGGATACAATGAGCAGTTCTTC
CDR3 protein: CASSYDRGGYNEQFF

clone size: .
J gene: TRBJ2-2
D gene: TRBD2
V gene: TRBV30
CDR3 DNA: TGTGCCTGGAGTGTATACGCGGGGGGCGGGGAGCTGTTTTTT
CDR3 protein: CAWSVYAGGGELFF

clone size: .
J gene: TRBJ1-4
D gene: .
V gene: TRBV29-1
CDR3 DNA: TGCAGCGTCTCACAGGGTACCCCTAATGAAAAACTGTTTTTT
CDR3 protein: CSVSQGTPNEKLFF

clone size: .
J gene: TRBJ2-1
D gene: TRBD1
V gene: TRBV19
CDR3 DNA: TGTGCCAGTAGTCACCGGCGGACAGGCTACTACAATGAGCAGTTCTTC
CDR3 protein: CASSHRRTGYYNEQFF

clone size: .
J gene: TRBJ1-5
D gene: .
V gene: TRBV6-5
CDR3 DNA: TGTGCCAGCAGTTACTCAGGGACTGGCAATCAGCCCCAGCATTTT
CDR3 protein: CASSYSGTGNQPQHF

clone size: .
J gene: TRBJ1-3
D gene: .
V gene: TRBV12-3/TRBV12-4
CDR3 DNA: TGTGCCAGCAGTTTGTCGGGAACCATATATTTT
CDR3 protein: CASSLSGTIYF

clone size: .
J gene: TRBJ1-2
D gene: TRBD1
V gene: TRBV6-5
CDR3 DNA: TGTGCCAGCAGTTACTATCGGACAGGCTCTAACTATGGCTACACCTTC
CDR3 protein: CASSYYRTGSNYGYTF

clone size: once
J gene: TRBJ1-2
D gene: TRBD1
V gene: TRBV6-4
CDR3 DNA: TGTGCCAGCAGTGACACACACGACAGGGGAGTCTATGGCTACACCTTC
CDR3 protein: CASSDTHDRGVYGYTF

clone size: .
J gene: TRBJ1-1
D gene: .
V gene: TRBV7-4
CDR3 DNA: TGTGCCAGCAGCCCGCTGCCTCGGGACTCCCGTGACACTGAAGCTTTCTTT
CDR3 protein: CASSPLPRDSRDTEAFF

clone size: .
J gene: TRBJ1-5
D gene: TRBD1
V gene: TRBV10-3
CDR3 DNA: TGTGCCATCAGGGACCAGACAGGGGCCAATCAGCCCCAGCATTTT
CDR3 protein: CAIRDQTGANQPQHF

clone size: .
J gene: TRBJ1-5
D gene: TRBD1
V gene: TRBV10-3
CDR3 DNA: TGTGCCATCAGTGAGTCGTCAGGGGGAAGCAGTCAGCCCCAGCATTTT
CDR3 protein: CAISESSGGSSQPQHF

clone size: .
J gene: TRBJ2-7
D gene: .
V gene: TRBV28
CDR3 DNA: TGTGCCAGCAGTTCGCACACGGGGTTTTGGGAGTACGAGCAGTACTTC
CDR3 protein: CASSSHTGFWEYEQYF

clone size: .
J gene: TRBJ2-2
D gene: .
V gene: TRBV5-1
CDR3 DNA: TGCGCCAGCAGCTTGAACTTCGGGGAGCTGTTTTTT
CDR3 protein: CASSLNFGELFF

clone size: few
J gene: TRBJ2-7
D gene: TRBD1
V gene: TRBV6-5
CDR3 DNA: TGTGCCAGCAGTTACTCGACAGGGGGCCCCTACGAGCAGTACTTC
CDR3 protein: CASSYSTGGPYEQYF

clone size: .
J gene: TRBJ1-1
D gene: TRBD1
V gene: TRBV13
CDR3 DNA: TGTGCCAGCAGCTTATGGACAGGGCTGAACACTGAAGCTTTCTTT
CDR3 protein: CASSLWTGLNTEAFF

clone size: .
J gene: TRBJ2-7
D gene: TRBD1
V gene: TRBV7-9
CDR3 DNA: TGTGCCAGCAGCTTAGAACAGGGGGTCGAGCAGTACTTC
CDR3 protein: CASSLEQGVEQYF

clone size: .
J gene: TRBJ2-2
D gene: TRBD2
V gene: TRBV4-2
CDR3 DNA: TGTGCCAGCAGCCAAGAGGGCAGAACTAGCGGGAGAAGCCCTACTACCGGGGAGCTGTTTTTT
CDR3 protein: CASSQEGRTSGRSPTTGELFF

clone size: .
J gene: TRBJ2-7
D gene: .
V gene: TRBV6-1
CDR3 DNA: TGTGCCAGCAGTGATGATAGGGGCTACGAGCAGTACTTC
CDR3 protein: CASSDDRGYEQYF

clone size: .
J gene: TRBJ1-5
D gene: TRBD1
V gene: TRBV6-5
CDR3 DNA: TGTGCCAGCAGTTACGGAACAGGGGGCAATCAGCCCCAGCATTTT
CDR3 protein: CASSYGTGGNQPQHF